Below are 22 T cell receptor beta chains sequenced from a single sample in a study of cytomegalovirus exposure and HLA in healthy donors. Use of 60 Vbeta and 13 Jbeta primers characterized the PCR. Profiled with immunoSEQ multiplex PCR; TCRdb holds only in-frame clones, not every one. The data contain about 110,000 clones, 65% to 85% of them seen just once; the ten biggest clones take up about 2%. Sequenced sample: PBMCs. These receptor sequences come from a man aged 18 to 29 in good health and CMV-seronegative.

This chain links TRBV7-2 with TRBJ2-5; TRBD1 aligns across 7 bases. CDR3 length: 13 amino acids. The ends lost 7 bases at V and 5 bases at J; junction bases unmatched: 7. Per the germline V gene, CDR1 is SGHTA and CDR2 is FQGNSA. CDR3 sequence: CASNERGLETQYF. The CDR3 DNA is TGTGCCAGCAACGAGAGGGGGCTGGAGACCCAGTACTTC.

The V call is TRBV29-1, the J call TRBJ2-5; 8 nucleotides agree with TRBD2. Germline CDR1 SQVTM, CDR2 ANQGSEA. CDR3 length: 13 amino acids. V was clipped by 6 bases and J by 5 bases; unmatched bases: 8. CDR3 sequence (DNA): TGCAGCGTGTCGGGAGGGGATGGGGAGACCCAGTACTTC. Protein: CSVSGGDGETQYF.

The rearrangement uses TRBV19 and TRBJ2-5; 12 bases agree with TRBD2. In germline, CDR1 is LNHDA, CDR2 SQIVND (reference sequence). With V trimmed by 5 bases and J by 6 bases, 7 bases remained unmatched. This CDR3 comprises 15 residues. In nucleotides, the CDR3 is TGTGCCAGTAGTTCCCGGACTAGCGGGGTGAAGACCCAGTACTTC. Translation gives CASSSRTSGVKTQYF.

The rearrangement uses TRBV5-4 and TRBJ2-1, with D possibly matching TRBD2 (6 bases). Germline V lookup: CDR1 SGHNT, CDR2 YYREEE (reference sequence). CDR3 size: 13 residues. V was clipped by 4 bases and J by 10 bases, with 15 bases between them. The CDR3 DNA reads as TGTGCCAGCAGCCCCAGCTGGGGGAGGGAGCAGTTCTTC. Amino acids: CASSPSWGREQFF.

This clone was recorded a few times. The rearrangement uses TRBV5-6 and TRBJ1-6; D uncertain. V was clipped by 3 bases and J by 3 bases, with 13 bases between them. The CDR3 spans 16 residues. Germline V gives CDR1 SGHDT, CDR2 YYEEEE. The CDR3 region has the DNA TGTGCCAGCAGCTCTTTGGGAGGAGACTATAATTCACCCCTCCACTTT. As protein: CASSSLGGDYNSPLHF.

This clone was detected once. The CDR3 is CASSPLGQGGETQYF. As DNA, the CDR3 is TGTGCCAGCTCACCACTAGGACAGGGAGGGGAGACCCAGTACTTC. The chain combines TRBV18 with TRBJ2-5; D is possibly TRBD1 (8 bases). Germline V gives CDR1 KGHSH, CDR2 LQKENI. The CDR3 runs 15 residues. With 1 base removed from V and 5 bases from J, the gap between germline ends came to 14 bases.

J is TRBJ2-3 and V is TRBV11-2; tentatively, D is TRBD2 (7 bases). The germline V gene has CDR1 SGHAT and CDR2 FQNNGV. This CDR3 contains 12 residues. The V end was cut by 8 bases, the J end by 6 bases, with 12 bases between. The CDR3 here is CASGGAGDTQYF. The CDR3 DNA follows: TGTGCCAGCGGGGGGGCGGGGGATACGCAGTATTTT.

This clone was picked up one time. The chain recombines TRBV9 with TRBJ2-7, with 11 bases matching TRBD2. Germline V gene sequence: CDR1 SGDLS, CDR2 YYNGEE. The CDR3 covers 15 residues. The ends lost 3 bases at V and 7 bases at J; junction bases unmatched: 9. CDR3 in DNA: TGTGCCAGCAGCGGGCTAGCGGGGGGCCCCACAGAGCAGTACTTC. It codes for CASSGLAGGPTEQYF.

The chain employs TRBV4-3 and TRBJ2-1, with TRBD1 identical over 7 bases. Looked up from germline, CDR1 is LGHNA and CDR2 is YSLEER. The trim removed 0 bases at V and 3 bases at J, leaving 5 bases unmatched. The CDR3 has 16 residues. The CDR3 sequence: CASSQDLTGSYNEQFF. The CDR3 DNA reads TGCGCCAGCAGCCAAGATCTGACAGGGAGCTACAATGAGCAGTTCTTC.

This clone was seen just once. This chain connects TRBV7-3 to TRBJ2-6; D unresolved. CDR3 length: 16 amino acids. Trimming took off 5 bases at V and 4 bases at J, with 15 bases between the two ends. CDR1 is SGHTA, CDR2 FQGTGA, per germline. The CDR3 nucleotides read TGTGCCAGCAGCCTAAACGGCGGCTTCGGGGCCAACGTCCTGACTTTC. Its translation is CASSLNGGFGANVLTF.

The J gene is TRBJ2-7, the V gene TRBV9, with 8 nucleotides matching TRBD1. Trimming took 0 bases from V and 3 from J; bases not matched to a gene: 5. This CDR3 contains 15 residues. Germline V gene lookup returns CDR1 SGDLS and CDR2 YYNGEE. The CDR3 coding sequence is TGTGCCAGCAGCGTAGGCCAGGGGGCTATCTACGAGCAGTACTTC. This translates into CASSVGQGAIYEQYF.

This chain joins TRBV6-1 and TRBJ2-6; D is unresolved. The CDR3 consists of 15 residues. Germline CDR1 is MNHNS and CDR2 is SASEGT. Trimming took 6 bases from V and 2 from J, leaving 11 bases between them. Written as DNA, the CDR3 is TGTGCCAGCAGCGTCACAGCTACTGGGGCCAACGTCCTGACTTTC. Its protein product is CASSVTATGANVLTF.

The chain recombines TRBV19 with TRBJ1-2, with TRBD1 matching 9 bases. This CDR3 is built from 13 residues. Germline CDR1 and CDR2: LNHDA and SQIVND (reference sequence). Trimming cost V 10 bases and J 4 bases; bases outside gene matches: 7. The CDR3 here is CATSPDRGYGYTF. The CDR3 bases are TGTGCCACCTCCCCGGACAGGGGCTATGGCTACACCTTC.

This CDR3 reads CASRGTPGNTIYF. The DNA for the CDR3 is TGTGCCAGCAGGGGGACACCGGGAAACACCATATATTTT. The chain recombines TRBV7-9 with TRBJ1-3; D perhaps matches TRBD1 (6 bases). Germline V lookup: CDR1 SEHNR, CDR2 FQNEAQ (reference sequence). V gave up 6 bases and J gave up 4 bases, with 10 bases separating them. CDR3 length: 13 residues.

The chain combines TRBV28 with TRBJ1-5, with D unclear. Trimming removed 3 bases from V and 5 bases from J, with 8 bases in between. The CDR3 extends over 13 amino acids. Germline V lookup: CDR1 MDHEN, CDR2 SYDVKM. The CDR3 reads CASSFWSDQPQHF. The CDR3 nucleotides are TGTGCCAGCAGTTTCTGGTCAGATCAGCCCCAGCATTTT.

The chain uses TRBV2 and TRBJ1-1; TRBD1 matches at 7 bases. The CDR3 length is 13 residues. Germline V gives CDR1 SNHLY, CDR2 FYNNEI. V lost 5 bases and J lost 9; bases outside the gene matches: 9. CDR3 sequence reads: CASSRGTVSQAFF. DNA for the CDR3: TGTGCCAGCAGTAGAGGGACAGTTAGTCAAGCTTTCTTT.

J is TRBJ2-1 and V is TRBV5-1; possibly TRBD1 for D (5 bases). Trimming left V 0 bases short and J 3 bases short, with 10 bases between. Per the germline V gene, CDR1 is SGHRS and CDR2 is YFSETQ. This CDR3 has 15 amino acids. CDR3 in amino acids: CASSLVSGNYNEQFF. CDR3 DNA sequence: TGCGCCAGCAGCTTGGTGTCAGGGAACTACAATGAGCAGTTCTTC.

A word on this clone: An end of the junction does not agree with germline; a read error may underlie this. The DNA of the CDR3 is TGTGCCAGTAGCATAGCTAGCTCCCCCGGGGAGCTGTTTTTT. Translated, it gives CASSIASSPGELFF. The gene calls are TRBV19 and TRBJ2-2; TRBD2 might be the D (5 bases). The CDR3 totals 14 residues. Germline lookup yields CDR1 LNHDA and CDR2 SQIVND (reference sequence).

This chain links TRBV14 with TRBJ1-6, with D possibly matching TRBD1 (5 bases). The CDR3 contains 14 residues. Per the germline V gene, CDR1 is SGHDN and CDR2 is FVKESK. V was clipped by 0 bases and J by 9 bases, with 9 bases between them. CDR3 DNA sequence: TGTGCCAGCAGCCAAGAAGTCAGGGTTTCACCCCTCCACTTT. It is translated as CASSQEVRVSPLHF.

The chain couples TRBV6-5 to TRBJ1-2, with 8 bases lining up with TRBD1. With 6 bases clipped from V and 3 bases from J, the junction kept 6 bases outside the gene matches. Germline V gene sequence: CDR1 MNHEY, CDR2 SVGAGI. The CDR3 has 14 amino acids. The DNA of the CDR3 is TGTGCCAGCAGCCCCCGGACAGGGCACTATGGCTACACCTTC. Protein: CASSPRTGHYGYTF.

This rearrangement joins TRBV10-2 to TRBJ1-2, with TRBD1 matching over 7 bases. J was trimmed by 8 bases and V by 2 bases; bases with no gene match: 8. The CDR3 is 14 amino acids. CDR1 and CDR2 (germline): WSHSY, SAAADI. The CDR3 loop reads CASSEQGGTGGYTF. CDR3 coding DNA: TGCGCCAGCAGTGAGCAAGGGGGCACGGGCGGCTACACCTTC.

The CDR3 region is CASSPGQPRPYGYTF. CDR3 bases: TGTGCCAGCAGTCCCGGACAGCCCAGACCTTATGGCTACACCTTC. The J gene is TRBJ1-2, the V gene TRBV27; D is possibly TRBD1 (6 bases). This CDR3 comprises 15 residues. The ends were cut back, 5 bases at V and 5 bases at J, with 18 bases in the middle. The germline V gene encodes CDR1 MNHEY and CDR2 SMNVEV (reference sequence).